This T cell receptor beta chain was sequenced during a study of T cells expressing NK-cell markers. Study outcomes and limitations: In 6 or 7 donors, dominant NKG2C+ clonotypes were about 1.0-7.0% of CD8+ T cells.

5'RACE template switching with UMIs produced the TCR beta cDNA. No DNA is given; TCRdb re-called the 5' RACE reads and lists each CDR3 protein once. Recorded for this sample: about 430,000 distinct CDR3 sequences. Germline V gene lookup returns CDR1 DFQATT and CDR2 SNEGSKA (reference sequence). This CDR3 is built from 13 residues. Remarks on this clonotype: What it binds is unknown.

What was sequenced was blood T cells: a sorted CD56 or NKG2C T cell subset, CD4+ or CD8+ T cells, or bulk PBMC T cells (not recorded which). This TCR derives from a woman in her 50s in good health. This chain joins TRBV20-1 and TRBJ1-1. The CDR3 here is CSARDFRNPEAFF.